This entry lists 5 T cell receptor beta chains sequenced from one sample in a study of blood T cells in healthy people across ages. With a J-beta primer mix and a sample-barcoded 5' primer, a second PCR ran about 7 to 11 cycles. MiXCR was run by TCRdb on the 5' RACE reads, yielding one entry per CDR3 protein. The sample contains about 640,000 distinct CDR3 sequences, approximately 59% of which appear only once. The sample taken for sequencing was blood. These receptors all come from a man aged 55 to 70 in good health.

The rearrangement links TRBV7-2 to TRBJ2-3, with D perhaps matching TRBD2 (6 bases). The CDR3 is made up of 14 amino acids. Germline V CDR1 and CDR2: SGHTA, FQGNSA. The germline V and J ends were trimmed by 0 bases and 10 bases, with 14 bases remaining between them. DNA for the CDR3: TGTGCCAGCAGCTTAGCCGATTATAGCGGAGCGCAGTATTTT. Its protein is CASSLADYSGAQYF. Full variable domain (remainder filled in from reference TRBV7-2 and TRBJ2-3): GAGVSQSPSNKVTEKGKDVELRCDPISGHTALYWYRQSLGQGLEFLIYFQGNSAPDKSGLPSDRFSAERTGGSVSTLTIQRTQQEDSAVYLCASSLADYSGAQYFGPGTRLTVL.

This clonotype was detected a few times. The V gene is TRBV9, the J gene TRBJ2-3; 12 bases match TRBD2. Germline loops: CDR1 SGDLS, CDR2 YYNGEE. Trimming removed 0 bases from V and 6 bases from J; junction bases left unmatched: 11. The CDR3 is 18 residues long. CDR3 coding DNA: TGTGCCAGCAGCGTAGATGCTAGCGGGGGGGCGTTTTGGGATACGCAGTATTTT. Its translation is CASSVDASGGAFWDTQYF.

V is TRBV5-6 and J is TRBJ2-3; TRBD2 might be the D (5 bases). From germline, CDR1 is SGHDT and CDR2 YYEEEE. This CDR3 comprises 14 residues. The V gene lost 3 bases and the J gene lost 2 bases, with 10 bases spanning the gap. The CDR3 spells CASSSVALTDTQYF. The DNA of the CDR3 is TGTGCCAGCAGCTCAGTAGCGCTCACAGATACGCAGTATTTT.

J is TRBJ2-7 and V is TRBV3-1; D may be TRBD2 (6 bases). The tail of the sequence fits TRBJ2-5 better, so the J call may be wrong. CDR3 size: 15 residues. Germline V CDR1 and CDR2: LGHDT, YNNKEL (reference sequence). This CDR3 reads CASSQDGGAGETQYF. The CDR3 DNA reads TGTGCCAGCAGCCAAGACGGAGGGGCGGGAGAGACCCAGTACTTC.

V is TRBV20-1 and J is TRBJ2-2; 7 positions match TRBD1. Germline CDR1 and CDR2: DFQATT and SNEGSKA (reference sequence). This CDR3 has 13 residues. V trimming: 6 bases; J trimming: 6 bases; junction bases outside the gene matches: 7. DNA for the CDR3: TGCAGTGCCCCAAGACAGGGATCCGGGGAGCTGTTTTTT. This gives the protein CSAPRQGSGELFF.